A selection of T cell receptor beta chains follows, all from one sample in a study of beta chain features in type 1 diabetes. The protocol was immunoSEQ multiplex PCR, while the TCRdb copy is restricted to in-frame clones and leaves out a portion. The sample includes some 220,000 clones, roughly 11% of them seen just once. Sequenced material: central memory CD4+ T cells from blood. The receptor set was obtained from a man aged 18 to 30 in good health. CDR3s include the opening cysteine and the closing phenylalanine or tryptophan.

CDR3aa: CASSFPGNTIYF; j_gene: TRBJ1-3; v_gene: TRBV5-4
CDR3aa: CASSLRGLVEANVLTF; j_gene: TRBJ2-6; v_gene: TRBV11-2
CDR3aa: CASSPGTGFDYEQYF; j_gene: TRBJ2-7; v_gene: TRBV5-6
CDR3aa: CASSFNPGDTQYF; j_gene: TRBJ2-3; v_gene: TRBV5-1
CDR3aa: CASSLGGGRAGDLKGYTF; j_gene: TRBJ1-2; v_gene: TRBV7-9
CDR3aa: CSVPTSGIYNEQFF; j_gene: TRBJ2-1; v_gene: TRBV29-1
CDR3aa: CAISGASRYNEQFF; j_gene: TRBJ2-1; v_gene: TRBV10-3
CDR3aa: CASRGTEAFF; j_gene: TRBJ1-1; v_gene: TRBV6-5
CDR3aa: CASSQQPRTGETQYF; j_gene: TRBJ2-5; v_gene: TRBV5-6
CDR3aa: CASSLGLLNEQFF; j_gene: TRBJ2-1; v_gene: TRBV7-3
CDR3aa: CASSWATGVGAYEQYF; j_gene: TRBJ2-7; v_gene: TRBV11-2
CDR3aa: CASSVTTGYGETQYF; j_gene: TRBJ2-5; v_gene: TRBV6-1
CDR3aa: CASSGQGWSDTQYF; j_gene: TRBJ2-3; v_gene: TRBV7-9
CDR3aa: CASSGGSGRARYNEQFF; j_gene: TRBJ2-1; v_gene: TRBV2
CDR3aa: CATSRDIGLAGIDTGELFF; j_gene: TRBJ2-2; v_gene: TRBV15
CDR3aa: CAISERLSYEQYF; j_gene: TRBJ2-7; v_gene: TRBV10-3
CDR3aa: CASSLPAETQYF; j_gene: TRBJ2-5; v_gene: TRBV5-4
CDR3aa: CASRSIQGSYNEQFF; j_gene: TRBJ2-1; v_gene: TRBV27
CDR3aa: CASSNPGGGEQFF; j_gene: TRBJ2-1; v_gene: TRBV19
CDR3aa: CASSLSTARNSPLHF; j_gene: TRBJ1-6; v_gene: TRBV27
CDR3aa: CATSSGRSPEQYF; j_gene: NA; v_gene: TRBV15
CDR3aa: CASSLFFGSNTDTQYF; j_gene: TRBJ2-3; v_gene: TRBV5-4
CDR3aa: CASSPQGLKTEAFF; j_gene: TRBJ1-1; v_gene: TRBV21-1
CDR3aa: CASSLQGAETQYF; j_gene: TRBJ2-5; v_gene: TRBV11-2
CDR3aa: CASSLDRAGFNEKLFF; j_gene: TRBJ1-4; v_gene: TRBV11-2
CDR3aa: CASSWTGTNLYEQYF; j_gene: TRBJ2-7; v_gene: TRBV5-1
CDR3aa: CASSKDRGVAKNIQYF; j_gene: TRBJ2-4; v_gene: TRBV21-1
CDR3aa: CASRFRGGVETQYF; j_gene: TRBJ2-5; v_gene: TRBV7-2
CDR3aa: CASSYGLSSYEQYF; j_gene: TRBJ2-7; v_gene: TRBV6-6
CDR3aa: CSVEEDGTREKLFF; j_gene: TRBJ1-4; v_gene: TRBV29-1
CDR3aa: CASSPRGSTDTQYF; j_gene: TRBJ2-3; v_gene: TRBV9